This TCR beta chain was identified during a study of T cell responses to AZD1222 COVID-19 vaccine. TCRdb keeps only in-frame clones here, not all; method: immunoSEQ multiplex PCR. The table lists fewer than 180,000 clones, about 95% of them singletons. The V segment lost 3 bases and the J segment 3 bases; nucleotides outside the gene matches: 1. This CDR3 region has 14 residues. CDR1 and CDR2 (germline): MGHRA, YSYEKL. This TCR derives from an adult in good health. The V gene is TRBV4-1, the J gene TRBJ1-2; 10 bases fit TRBD1. Specimen: peripheral blood, collected on day 0 of AZD1222 vaccination. The DNA of the CDR3 is TGCGCCAGCAGCCACGGACAGGGGGACTATGGCTACACCTTC. Translation: CASSHGQGDYGYTF.